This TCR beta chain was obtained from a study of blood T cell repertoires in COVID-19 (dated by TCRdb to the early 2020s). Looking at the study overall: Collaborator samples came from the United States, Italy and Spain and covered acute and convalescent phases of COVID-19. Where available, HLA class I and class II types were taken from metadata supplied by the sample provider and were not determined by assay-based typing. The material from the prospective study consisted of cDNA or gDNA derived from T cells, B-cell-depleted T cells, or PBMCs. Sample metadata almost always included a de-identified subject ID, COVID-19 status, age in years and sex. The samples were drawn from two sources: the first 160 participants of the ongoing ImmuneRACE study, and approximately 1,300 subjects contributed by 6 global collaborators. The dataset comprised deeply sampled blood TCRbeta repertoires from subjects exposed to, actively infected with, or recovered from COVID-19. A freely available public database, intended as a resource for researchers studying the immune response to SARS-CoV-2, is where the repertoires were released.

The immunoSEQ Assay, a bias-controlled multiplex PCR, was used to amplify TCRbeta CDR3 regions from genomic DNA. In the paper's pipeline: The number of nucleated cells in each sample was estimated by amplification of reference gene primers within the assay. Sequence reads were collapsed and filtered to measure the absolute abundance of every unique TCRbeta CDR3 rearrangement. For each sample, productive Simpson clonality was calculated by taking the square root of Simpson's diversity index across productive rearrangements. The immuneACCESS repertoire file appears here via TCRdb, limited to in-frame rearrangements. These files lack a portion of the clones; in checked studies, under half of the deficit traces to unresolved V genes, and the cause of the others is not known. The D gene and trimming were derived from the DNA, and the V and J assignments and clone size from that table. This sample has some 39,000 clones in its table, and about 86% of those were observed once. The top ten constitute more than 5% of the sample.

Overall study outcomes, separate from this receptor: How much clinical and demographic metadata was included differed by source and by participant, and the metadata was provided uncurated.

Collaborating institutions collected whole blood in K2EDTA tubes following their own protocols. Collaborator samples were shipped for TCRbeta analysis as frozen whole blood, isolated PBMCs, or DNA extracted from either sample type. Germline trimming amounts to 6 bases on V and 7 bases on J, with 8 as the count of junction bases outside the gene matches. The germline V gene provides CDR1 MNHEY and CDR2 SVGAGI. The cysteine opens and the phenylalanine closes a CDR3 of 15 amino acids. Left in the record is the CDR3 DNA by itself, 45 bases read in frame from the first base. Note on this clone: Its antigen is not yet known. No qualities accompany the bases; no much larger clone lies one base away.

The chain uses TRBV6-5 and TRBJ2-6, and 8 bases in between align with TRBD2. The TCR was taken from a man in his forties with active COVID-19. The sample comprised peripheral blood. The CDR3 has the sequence CASSVRGGPANVLTF. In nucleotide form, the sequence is TGTGCCAGCAGCGTCCGGGGGGGCCCCGCCAACGTCCTGACTTTC.